Listed below are T cell receptor beta chains from one sample, sequenced in a study of blood T cell repertoires in COVID-19. Sequencing used immunoSEQ multiplex PCR; TCRdb keeps in-frame clones, though not all of them. The sample records a few hundred thousand clones, roughly 84% being singletons. Sequenced input: PBMCs or T cells enriched from blood (not recorded which). The origin of the receptors is a man younger than 45 in a cohort exposed to, infected with or recovered from COVID-19 (not recorded which). The CDR3 runs from the conserved cysteine through the conserved F or W. D genes are given only for firm matches. Only part of the rows carry a size: once, few, many, or a class if the clone is expanded.

>-|-|TRBV6-5|TRBJ1-1
CASSYGQHTEAFF
TGTGCCAGCAGTTACGGACAGCACACTGAAGCTTTCTTT
>-|-|TRBV5-6|TRBJ2-7
CASNPVGMEQYF
TGTGCCAGCAACCCCGTGGGCATGGAGCAGTACTTC
>-|TRBD1|TRBV7-7|TRBJ2-5
CASSSPLGQGQKETQYF
TGTGCTAGCAGCTCGCCATTGGGACAGGGGCAGAAGGAGACCCAGTACTTC
>-|-|TRBV29-1|TRBJ1-5
CSVTLGGGGNQPQHF
TGCAGCGTCACCCTAGGGGGTGGAGGCAATCAGCCCCAGCATTTT
>-|TRBD1|TRBV10-3|TRBJ1-2
CAIIGDRGGGYTF
TGTGCCATCATTGGGGACAGGGGCGGTGGCTACACCTTC
>-|-|TRBV6-6|TRBJ2-1
CASSAHSGISYNEQFF
TGTGCCAGCAGCGCCCATAGCGGCATTTCCTACAATGAGCAGTTCTTC
>once|TRBD1|TRBV27|TRBJ1-5
CASSPGTGRQPQHF
TGTGCCAGCAGTCCTGGGACAGGGAGACAGCCCCAGCATTTT
>-|-|TRBV10-3|TRBJ2-7
CATGEGNYEQYF
TGTGCCACGGGCGAGGGAAACTACGAGCAGTACTTC
>-|TRBD1|TRBV7-8|TRBJ1-1
CASSLSGTGDLPEAFF
TGTGCCAGCAGCTTAAGCGGGACAGGGGATCTCCCTGAAGCTTTCTTT
>-|TRBD2|TRBV27|TRBJ2-1
CASSTFTSDEQFF
TGTGCCAGCAGTACCTTCACTAGCGATGAGCAGTTCTTC
>-|-|TRBV4-1|TRBJ2-5
CASSQVSGVEETQYF
TGCGCCAGCAGCCAAGTTTCGGGGGTAGAAGAGACCCAGTACTTC
>few|-|TRBV7-3|TRBJ1-2
CASSLTYGRELDGYTF
TGTGCCAGCAGCTTAACGTACGGCAGGGAATTGGATGGCTACACCTTC
>-|-|TRBV28|TRBJ1-2
CASSSLIRGYGYTF
TGTGCCAGCAGTTCTTTGATAAGGGGCTATGGCTACACCTTC
>once|-|TRBV3-1/TRBV3-2|TRBJ2-3
CASSQDPNVYQGGTDTQYF
TGTGCCAGCAGCCAAGATCCGAACGTCTACCAGGGTGGCACAGATACGCAGTATTTT
>-|-|TRBV19|TRBJ2-7
CASSIIRDGSSYEQYF
TGTGCCAGTAGTATAATCCGAGACGGGAGCTCGTACGAGCAGTACTTC
>once|-|TRBV18|TRBJ1-1
CASSPPQAGRRDTEAFF
TGTGCCAGCTCACCTCCCCAGGCAGGTCGGAGGGACACTGAAGCTTTCTTT
>-|-|TRBV9|TRBJ2-6
CASSEPSGANVLTF
TGTGCCAGCAGCGAACCCAGTGGGGCCAACGTCCTGACTTTC
>-|-|TRBV28|TRBJ1-5
CATLNAGAHQPQHF
TGTGCCACCCTCAACGCGGGGGCTCATCAGCCCCAGCATTTT
>-|-|TRBV6-1|TRBJ2-1
CASSDIGAYNEQFF
TGTGCCAGCAGTGACATCGGAGCATACAATGAGCAGTTCTTC
>-|-|TRBV24-1|TRBJ2-7
CATLPRNRESYEQYF
TGTGCCACCCTCCCCCGGAACAGGGAGTCGTACGAGCAGTACTTC
>-|TRBD1|TRBV4-3|TRBJ1-2
CASSDGQGYGYTF
TGCGCCAGCAGCGATGGACAGGGCTATGGCTACACCTTC
>-|-|TRBV20-1|TRBJ2-1
CSASSGAGYNEQFF
TGCAGTGCTAGTTCGGGAGCCGGTTACAATGAGCAGTTCTTC
>-|-|TRBV3-1/TRBV3-2|TRBJ1-1
CASRSLGREKGEAFF
TGTGCCAGCAGATCCCTGGGCAGGGAAAAGGGTGAAGCTTTCTTT
>-|-|TRBV7-9|TRBJ2-7
CASSTQGYEQYF
TGTGCCAGCAGCACACAGGGCTACGAGCAGTACTTC
>-|TRBD2|TRBV9|TRBJ2-7
CASSVVILAGGTRPEQYF
TGTGCCAGCAGCGTAGTTATACTAGCGGGAGGGACACGTCCCGAGCAGTACTTC
>once|-|TRBV28|TRBJ1-1
CASSPVRGNTEAFF
TGTGCCAGCAGTCCAGTCAGGGGGAACACTGAAGCTTTCTTT
>-|TRBD2|TRBV5-4|TRBJ2-7
CASSLAAGASAYYEQYF
TGTGCCAGCAGCTTGGCCGCGGGAGCTAGCGCCTACTACGAGCAGTACTTC
>-|TRBD2|TRBV6-2/TRBV6-3|TRBJ2-5
CASSGGLAAPRPQETQYF
TGTGCCAGCAGTGGGGGACTAGCGGCCCCCCGGCCTCAAGAGACCCAGTACTTC
>-|TRBD1|TRBV18|TRBJ2-2
CASSQQGASGTGELFF
TGTGCCAGCTCACAGCAGGGGGCTTCGGGCACCGGGGAGCTGTTTTTT